This TCR beta chain was observed in a study of blood T cell repertoires in COVID-19 (dated by TCRdb to the early 2020s). The study in broad terms: Collaborator samples came from the United States, Italy and Spain and covered acute and convalescent phases of COVID-19. The material from the prospective study consisted of cDNA or gDNA derived from T cells, B-cell-depleted T cells, or PBMCs. The dataset comprised deeply sampled blood TCRbeta repertoires from subjects exposed to, actively infected with, or recovered from COVID-19. A freely available public database, intended as a resource for researchers studying the immune response to SARS-CoV-2, is where the repertoires were released. Samples were obtained from the ongoing ImmuneRACE study (first 160 participants) and from 950 to 1,500 subjects provided by 6 global collaborators. Nearly every sample came with metadata listing a de-identified subject ID, COVID-19 status, age in years and sex. HLA class I and class II types, where available, came from metadata supplied by the sample provider rather than from assay-based typing.

Its CDR3 holds 13 amino acids, cysteine through phenylalanine. Left in the record is the CDR3 DNA by itself, 39 bases read in frame from the first base. CDR1 and CDR2 were assigned from the germline V gene (reference sequence) as LGHDT and YNNKEL. About this clone itself: There is no known antigen for this receptor. One end of the junction varies from germline; a read error may be responsible.

TCRbeta CDR3 regions were amplified from genomic DNA using the immunoSEQ Assay, a bias-controlled multiplex PCR. On the authors' methods: Nucleated cell counts per sample were estimated from amplification of reference gene primers within the assay. To quantify the absolute abundance of each unique TCRbeta CDR3 rearrangement, sequence reads were collapsed and filtered. For each sample, productive Simpson clonality was calculated by taking the square root of Simpson's diversity index across productive rearrangements. Imported from immuneACCESS, the table was reduced by TCRdb to in-frame sequences with V and J called. These copies leave out some clones; in studies compared against another copy, an unresolved V gene accounts for under half, and the cause of the remainder is not known. Clonal size and the V and J genes are those of that table, whereas D and trimming came from the DNA. This sample is represented by 330,000 or so clones; approximately 91% of them were singletons. The top ten hold about 0.94% of the sample.

Participants in the prospective study were aged 18 to 89 years, lived in 24 United States geographic areas, and enrolled through a virtual design. In the prospective study, participants were assigned to cohorts based on the clinical history participants reported in a screening survey and a study questionnaire. Exposed participants were defined as having been in contact with someone with a PCR-confirmed or clinician-diagnosed COVID-19 case within 2 weeks of study entry. Mobile phlebotomists in the prospective study collected whole blood, serum and a nasopharyngeal or oropharyngeal swab from every participant. Over a roughly 2-month period, participants in the prospective study had the option of providing additional blood draws and questionnaires. Prospective study blood samples were shipped either frozen or at room temperature before DNA extraction. General conclusions and limits of the study: The amount of clinical and demographic metadata varied by source and participant and was provided uncurated.

Recombination joined TRBV3-1 (or the pseudogene TRBV3-2) with TRBJ2-7; tentative D gene TRBD1, with 6 bases matching. The source of this sequence is a young woman who had been exposed to COVID-19. Input material: PBMCs or T cells enriched from blood (not recorded which). The CDR3 loop reads CASSQVSDSPFQF. The DNA sequence is as follows: TGTGCCAGCAGCCAAGTTTCGGACAGCCCCTTTCAATTC.